This T cell receptor (beta chain) stems from a study of T-cell reconstitution after alpha-beta-depleted transplantation in children. The CDR3 spans 15 residues. Germline V CDR1 and CDR2: DFQATT, SNEGSKA (reference sequence). Unmatched junction bases numbered 10, after V lost 5 bases and J lost 6 bases. This clonotype was counted ten times or more. Using unique molecular identifiers, the investigators prepared the TCRbeta library. A single record per CDR3 protein comes from TCRdb applying MiXCR to the PCR reads. Of 190,000 or so distinct CDR3 sequences in the sample, about 6.8% were seen once. The clonotype comes from a human donor who donated a stem cell graft to a child with Wiskott-Aldrich syndrome. The V and J genes are TRBV20-1 and TRBJ2-3; 11 bases match TRBD1. This specimen consisted of PBMCs from the stem cell graft donor, obtained from the stem cell graft. CDR3 sequence: CSASPTGQGADTQYF. For the CDR3, the DNA is TGCAGTGCTTCCCCAACCGGACAGGGGGCCGATACGCAGTATTTT.